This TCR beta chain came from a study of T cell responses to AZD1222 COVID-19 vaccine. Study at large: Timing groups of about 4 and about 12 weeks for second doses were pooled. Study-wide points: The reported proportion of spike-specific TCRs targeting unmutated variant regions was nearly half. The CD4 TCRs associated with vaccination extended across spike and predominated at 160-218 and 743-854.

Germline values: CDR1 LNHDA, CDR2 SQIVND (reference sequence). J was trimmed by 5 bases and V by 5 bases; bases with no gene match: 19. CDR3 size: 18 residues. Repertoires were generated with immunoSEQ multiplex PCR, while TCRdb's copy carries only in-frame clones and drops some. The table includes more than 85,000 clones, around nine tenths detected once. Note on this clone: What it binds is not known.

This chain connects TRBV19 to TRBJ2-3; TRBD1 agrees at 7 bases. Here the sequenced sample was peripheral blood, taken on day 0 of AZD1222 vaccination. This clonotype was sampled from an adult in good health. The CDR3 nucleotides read TGTGCCAGTAGTCTGGGACAGCCCCTGGGGACAGCAAGAGATACGCAGTATTTT. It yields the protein CASSLGQPLGTARDTQYF.